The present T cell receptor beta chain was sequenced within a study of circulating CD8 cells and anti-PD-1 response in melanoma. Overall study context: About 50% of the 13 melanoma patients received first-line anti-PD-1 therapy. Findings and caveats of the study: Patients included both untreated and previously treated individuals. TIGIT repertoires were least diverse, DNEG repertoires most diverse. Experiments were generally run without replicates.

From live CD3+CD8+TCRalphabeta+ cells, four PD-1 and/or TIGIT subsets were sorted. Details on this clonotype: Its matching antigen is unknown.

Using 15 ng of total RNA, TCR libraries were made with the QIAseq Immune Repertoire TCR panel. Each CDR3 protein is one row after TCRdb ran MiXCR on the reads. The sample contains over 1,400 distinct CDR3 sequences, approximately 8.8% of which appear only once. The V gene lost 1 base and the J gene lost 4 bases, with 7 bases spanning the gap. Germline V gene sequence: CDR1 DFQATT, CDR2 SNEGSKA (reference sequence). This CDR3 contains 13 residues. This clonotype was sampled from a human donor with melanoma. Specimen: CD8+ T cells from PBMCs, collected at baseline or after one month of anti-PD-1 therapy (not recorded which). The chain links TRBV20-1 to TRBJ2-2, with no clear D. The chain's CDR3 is CSARVSSTGELFF. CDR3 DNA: TGCAGTGCTAGAGTGTCTAGCACCGGGGAGCTGTTTTTT.